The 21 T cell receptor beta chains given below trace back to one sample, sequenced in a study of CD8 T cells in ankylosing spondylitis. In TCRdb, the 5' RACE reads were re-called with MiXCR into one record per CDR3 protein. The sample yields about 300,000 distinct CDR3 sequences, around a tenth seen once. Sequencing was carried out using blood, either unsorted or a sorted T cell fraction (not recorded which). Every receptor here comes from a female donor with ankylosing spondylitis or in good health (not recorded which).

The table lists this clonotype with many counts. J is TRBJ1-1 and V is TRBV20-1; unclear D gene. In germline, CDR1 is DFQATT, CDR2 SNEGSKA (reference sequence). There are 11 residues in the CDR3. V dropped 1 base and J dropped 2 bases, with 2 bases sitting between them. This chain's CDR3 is CSARGNTEAFF. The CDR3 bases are TGCAGTGCTAGAGGAAACACTGAAGCTTTCTTT.

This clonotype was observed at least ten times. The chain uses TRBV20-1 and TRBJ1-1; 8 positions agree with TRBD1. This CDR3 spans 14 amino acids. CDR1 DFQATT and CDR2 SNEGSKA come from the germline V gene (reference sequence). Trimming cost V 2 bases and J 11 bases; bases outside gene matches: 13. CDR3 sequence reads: CSARPSLGRQGAFF. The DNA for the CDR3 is TGCAGTGCTAGACCATCCTTGGGGAGACAGGGGGCTTTCTTT.

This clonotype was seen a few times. The CDR3 DNA reads as TGTGCCAGCAGTGAAGGGAGTAGCGGAGATACGCAGTATTTT. It codes for CASSEGSSGDTQYF. The chain employs TRBV25-1 and TRBJ2-3; possible D gene TRBD2, 6 bases. The CDR3 consists of 14 residues. From germline, CDR1 is MGHDK and CDR2 SYGVNS. V lost 2 bases and J lost 5, with 11 bases in between.

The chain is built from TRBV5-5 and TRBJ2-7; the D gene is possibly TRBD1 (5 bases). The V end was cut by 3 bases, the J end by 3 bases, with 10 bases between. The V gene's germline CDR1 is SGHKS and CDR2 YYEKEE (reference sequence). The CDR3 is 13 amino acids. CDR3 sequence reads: CASSWGSDYEQYF. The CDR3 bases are TGTGCCAGCAGCTGGGGCAGTGACTACGAGCAGTACTTC.

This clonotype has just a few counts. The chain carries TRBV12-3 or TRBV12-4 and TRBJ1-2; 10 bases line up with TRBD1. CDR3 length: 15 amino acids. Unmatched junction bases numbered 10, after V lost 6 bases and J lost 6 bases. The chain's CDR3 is CASSRTGGPENGYTF. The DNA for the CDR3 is TGTGCCAGCAGCAGGACAGGGGGACCGGAGAATGGCTACACCTTC.

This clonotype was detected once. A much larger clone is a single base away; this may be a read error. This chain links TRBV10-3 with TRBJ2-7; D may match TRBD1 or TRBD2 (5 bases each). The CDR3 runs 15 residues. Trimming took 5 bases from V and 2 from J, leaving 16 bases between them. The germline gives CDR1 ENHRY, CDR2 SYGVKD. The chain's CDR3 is CAISPIRDGTYEQYF. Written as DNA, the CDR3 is TGTGCCATCAGTCCAATCCGGGACGGGACCTACGAGCAGTACTTC.

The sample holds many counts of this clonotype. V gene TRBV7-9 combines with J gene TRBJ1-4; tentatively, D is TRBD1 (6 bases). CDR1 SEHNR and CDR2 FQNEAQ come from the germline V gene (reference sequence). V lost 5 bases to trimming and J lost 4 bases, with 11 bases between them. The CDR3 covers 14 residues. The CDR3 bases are TGTGCCAGCAGCCTCACAGGGTTTAATGAAAAACTGTTTTTT. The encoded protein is CASSLTGFNEKLFF.

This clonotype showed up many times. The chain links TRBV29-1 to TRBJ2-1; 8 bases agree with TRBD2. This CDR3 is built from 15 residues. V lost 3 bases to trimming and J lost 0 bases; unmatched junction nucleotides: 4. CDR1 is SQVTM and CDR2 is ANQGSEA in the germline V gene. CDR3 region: CSVDFSGSSYNEQFF. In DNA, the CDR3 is TGCAGCGTTGACTTCAGCGGGAGCTCCTACAATGAGCAGTTCTTC.

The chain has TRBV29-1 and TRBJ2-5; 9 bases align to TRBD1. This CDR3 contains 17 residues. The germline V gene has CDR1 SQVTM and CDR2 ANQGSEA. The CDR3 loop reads CSLHVPGQGPPQETQYF. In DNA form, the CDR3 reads TGCAGTTTACACGTCCCGGGACAGGGCCCCCCACAAGAGACCCAGTACTTC.

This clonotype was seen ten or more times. The DNA of the CDR3 is TGCGCCAGCAGCTACGGGACAGAATCGAACACCGGGGAGCTGTTTTTT. Its protein is CASSYGTESNTGELFF. This rearrangement joins TRBV5-1 to TRBJ2-2, with 7 bases lining up with TRBD1. The germline gives CDR1 SGHRS, CDR2 YFSETQ. The CDR3 totals 16 residues. Germline trimming cut 3 bases from V and 0 bases from J; bases unmatched to any gene: 5.

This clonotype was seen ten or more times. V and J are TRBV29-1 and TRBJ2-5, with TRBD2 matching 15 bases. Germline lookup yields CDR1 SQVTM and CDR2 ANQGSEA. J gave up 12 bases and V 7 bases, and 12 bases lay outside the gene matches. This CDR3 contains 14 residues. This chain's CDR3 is CSGLYGTSGGFKYF. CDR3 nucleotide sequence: TGCAGCGGACTTTATGGGACTAGCGGGGGGTTCAAGTACTTC.

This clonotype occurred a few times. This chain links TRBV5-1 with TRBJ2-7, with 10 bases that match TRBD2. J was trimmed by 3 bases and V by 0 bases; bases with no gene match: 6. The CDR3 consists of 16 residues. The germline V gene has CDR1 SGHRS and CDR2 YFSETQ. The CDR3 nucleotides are TGCGCCAGCAGCTTGGAGTCTAGCGGGGGCGACTACGAGCAGTACTTC. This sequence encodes CASSLESSGGDYEQYF.

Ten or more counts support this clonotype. The CDR3 sequence is CASSLGTSVYNEQFF. CDR3 in DNA: TGTGCCAGCAGCTTAGGGACTAGCGTCTACAATGAGCAGTTCTTC. The chain carries TRBV7-6 and TRBJ2-1; 9 positions agree with TRBD2. Looked up from germline, CDR1 is SGHVS and CDR2 is FNYEAQ. The CDR3 consists of 15 residues. V lost 1 base and J lost 3; bases outside the gene matches: 1.

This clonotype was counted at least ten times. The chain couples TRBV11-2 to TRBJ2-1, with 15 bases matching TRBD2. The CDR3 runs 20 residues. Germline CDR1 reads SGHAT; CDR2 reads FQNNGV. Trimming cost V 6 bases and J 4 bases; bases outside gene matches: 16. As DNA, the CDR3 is TGTGCCAGCAGTCTCCCGAAGGGACTAGCGGGGGGCCTACCTTACAATGAGCAGTTCTTC. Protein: CASSLPKGLAGGLPYNEQFF. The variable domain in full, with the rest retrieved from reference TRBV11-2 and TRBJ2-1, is EAGVAQSPRYKIIEKRQSVAFWCNPISGHATLYWYQQILGQGPKLLIQFQNNGVVDDSQLPKDRFSAERLKGVDSTLKIQPAKLEDSAVYLCASSLPKGLAGGLPYNEQFFGPGTRLTVL.

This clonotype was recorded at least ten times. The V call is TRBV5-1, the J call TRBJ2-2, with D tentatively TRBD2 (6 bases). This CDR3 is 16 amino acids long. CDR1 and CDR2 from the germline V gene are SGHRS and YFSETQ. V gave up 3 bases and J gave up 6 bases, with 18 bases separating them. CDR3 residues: CASSWELAGRAGELFF. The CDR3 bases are TGCGCCAGCAGCTGGGAATTGGCGGGAAGGGCCGGGGAGCTGTTTTTT. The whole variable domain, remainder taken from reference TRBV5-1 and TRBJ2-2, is KAGVTQTPRYLIKTRGQQVTLSCSPISGHRSVSWYQQTPGQGLQFLFEYFSETQRNKGNFPGRFSGRQFSNSRSEMNVSTLELGDSALYLCASSWELAGRAGELFFGEGSRLTVL.

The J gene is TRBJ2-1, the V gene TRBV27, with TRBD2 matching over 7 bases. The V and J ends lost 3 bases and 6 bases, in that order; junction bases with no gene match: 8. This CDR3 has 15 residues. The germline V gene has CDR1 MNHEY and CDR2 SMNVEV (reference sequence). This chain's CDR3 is CASSFFLGGVNEQFF. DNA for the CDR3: TGTGCCAGCAGTTTTTTTCTTGGGGGGGTCAATGAGCAGTTCTTC.

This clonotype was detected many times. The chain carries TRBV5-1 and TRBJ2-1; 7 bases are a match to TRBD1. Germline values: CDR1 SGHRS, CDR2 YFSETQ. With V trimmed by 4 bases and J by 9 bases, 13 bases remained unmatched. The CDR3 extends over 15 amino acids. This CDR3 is CASSLLPTGQGEQFF. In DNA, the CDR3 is TGCGCCAGCAGCCTCCTCCCGACAGGGCAGGGTGAGCAGTTCTTC.

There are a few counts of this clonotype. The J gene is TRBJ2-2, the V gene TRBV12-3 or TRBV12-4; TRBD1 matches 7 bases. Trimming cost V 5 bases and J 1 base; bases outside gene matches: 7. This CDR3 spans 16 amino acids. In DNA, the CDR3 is TGTGCCAGCAGTCCCCGGACAGGCCGGAACACCGGGGAGCTGTTTTTT. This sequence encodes CASSPRTGRNTGELFF.

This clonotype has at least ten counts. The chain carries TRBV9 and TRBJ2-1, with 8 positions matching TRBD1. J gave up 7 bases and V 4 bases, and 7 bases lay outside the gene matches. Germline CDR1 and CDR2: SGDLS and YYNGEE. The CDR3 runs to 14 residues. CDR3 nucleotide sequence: TGTGCCAGCAGCCCCCGGACAGGGAGAAATGAGCAGTTCTTC. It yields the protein CASSPRTGRNEQFF.

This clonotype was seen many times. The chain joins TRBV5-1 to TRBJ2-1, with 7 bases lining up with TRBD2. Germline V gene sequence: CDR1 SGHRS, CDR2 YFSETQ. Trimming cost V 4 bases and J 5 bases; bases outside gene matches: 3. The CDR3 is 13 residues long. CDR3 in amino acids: CASSLGTNNEQFF. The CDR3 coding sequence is TGCGCCAGCAGCCTCGGGACTAACAATGAGCAGTTCTTC.

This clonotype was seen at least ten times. The CDR3 loop is CASSPGQEVVRDTEAFF. CDR3 nucleotides: TGCGCCAGCAGCCCGGGACAGGAGGTAGTGCGAGACACTGAAGCTTTCTTT. The chain uses TRBV5-1 and TRBJ1-1; 8 bases align to TRBD1. Germline V gene data show CDR1 as SGHRS and CDR2 as YFSETQ. V trimming: 4 bases; J trimming: 3 bases; junction bases outside the gene matches: 14. This CDR3 spans 17 amino acids.